This section outlines one T cell receptor beta chain sequence together with its context. Its antigen is still unknown. The data originate from a study of T cell repertoires in cytomegalovirus infection. Across the whole study: From public TCR beta signatures came an indication of both CMV infection and matching HLA type.

The ends were cut back, 1 base at V and 4 bases at J, with 16 bases in the middle. This CDR3 comprises 16 residues. In germline, CDR1 is LNHDA, CDR2 SQIVND (reference sequence). Study observations and caveats: Predominance within the ex vivo response was attributable to HLA-C-restricted CMV-specific TCR beta clonotypes.

TCRdb fed the reads into MiXCR, producing one record per CDR3 protein. Among about half a million distinct CDR3 sequences, around a third were seen once, and the ten largest hold roughly 15%. The chain couples TRBV19 to TRBJ1-2; possible D gene TRBD1, 6 bases. This specimen was cultured PBMCs, taken from culture after CMV antigen stimulation. The TCR was taken from a human donor in good health (CMV status not recorded). Some clones in this sample may be carry-over from other donors' samples. The CDR3 bases are TGTGCCAGTAGTATAGTGATACAGGGACTGGGCTATGGCTACACCTTC. It is translated as CASSIVIQGLGYGYTF.